These 3 T cell receptor beta chains came from one sample sequenced in a study of post-analysis software for immune sequencing data (dated by TCRdb to 2014 to 2015). Their antigen targets remain unknown. The protocol used for the library was PCR. The run used an Illumina HiSeq 2500. To reduce PCR and sequencing biases, unique molecular identifiers were incorporated into the TCR beta cDNA libraries. TCRdb passed the public sequencing reads through fastp at Q25 and MiXCR, retaining productive beta sequences. CDR3 protein sequences are deduplicated, and each keeps its most common genes and DNA. This sample has around 260,000 distinct CDR3 sequences in its table, and 36% of those were observed once. Jointly, the top ten make up under 5.5% of the sample. The paper's findings and limits, for the study overall: Significantly higher frequencies in patients than in controls were found for five or six TRBV segments, including TRBV5-6, TRBV5-1 and TRBV20-1.

The sample comprised blood. The receptors originated from a girl aged 10 to 17 with multiple sclerosis.

This clonotype came up a few times. A read error may be the cause here, since a much bigger clone is one base away. The rearrangement uses TRBV28 and TRBJ2-1; TRBD2 matches 9 bases. V shed 7 bases, J shed 6 bases, and the junction held 7 bases outside the gene matches. Germline CDR1 and CDR2: MDHEN and SYDVKM. The CDR3 consists of 14 residues. Here the CDR3 DNA reads TGTGCCAGCAAGGCGGGAGGGAGTTGCAATGAGCAGTTCTTC. This translates into CASKAGGSCNEQFF.

This clonotype came up many times. The chain has TRBV5-1 and TRBJ2-3, with 8 bases matching TRBD2. The germline V gene encodes CDR1 SGHRS and CDR2 YFSETQ. The CDR3 totals 15 residues. Trimming took 4 bases from V and 0 from J; bases not matched to a gene: 4. The CDR3 nucleotides are TGCGCCAGCAGCCCACTAGCGGCGAGCACAGATACGCAGTATTTT. It translates to CASSPLAASTDTQYF.

At least ten counts were recorded for this clonotype. The V gene is TRBV9, the J gene TRBJ2-1, with D tentatively TRBD1 (5 bases). This CDR3 is 16 amino acids long. Per germline, CDR1 SGDLS and CDR2 YYNGEE. Trimming took off 0 bases at V and 5 bases at J, with 15 bases between the two ends. The CDR3 sequence: CASSVGRQSLHNEQFF. The CDR3 DNA follows: TGTGCCAGCAGCGTAGGAAGACAGTCTCTACACAATGAGCAGTTCTTC.